The rows below give T cell receptor beta chains drawn from one sample of a study of T cell responses to AZD1222 COVID-19 vaccine. Measured with immunoSEQ multiplex PCR; TCRdb has only the in-frame clones, and not every one. This sample has some 120,000 clones, with roughly 88% found just once. Sequencing was performed on peripheral blood, taken on day 0 of MenACWY control vaccination. The receptors here all came from an adult in good health. The CDR3 runs from the conserved cysteine through the conserved F or W. Each record gives: clone size, D gene, V gene, J gene, CDR3 protein, CDR3 DNA. D genes are given only for firm matches. Expanded clones get a size class; other rows say once, few or many, or leave the size out.

clone size: few; D gene: TRBD1; V gene: TRBV6-5; J gene: TRBJ2-7; CDR3 protein: CARATTGQGLYEQYF; CDR3 DNA: TGTGCCAGGGCCACAACGGGACAGGGACTTTACGAGCAGTACTTC
clone size: -; D gene: -; V gene: TRBV5-5; J gene: TRBJ1-2; CDR3 protein: CASRLQGLDGYTF; CDR3 DNA: TGTGCCAGCAGACTACAGGGTCTAGATGGCTACACCTTC
clone size: -; D gene: -; V gene: TRBV12-3/TRBV12-4; J gene: TRBJ1-4; CDR3 protein: CASSFRPNEKLFF; CDR3 DNA: TGTGCCAGCAGTTTTAGGCCTAATGAAAAACTGTTTTTT
clone size: -; D gene: TRBD1; V gene: TRBV6-5; J gene: TRBJ2-1; CDR3 protein: CASSYRGRDNEQFF; CDR3 DNA: TGTGCCAGCAGTTACAGGGGGCGCGACAATGAGCAGTTCTTC
clone size: -; D gene: -; V gene: TRBV30; J gene: TRBJ1-6; CDR3 protein: CAWRGQVGIHPLHF; CDR3 DNA: TGTGCCTGGAGAGGACAAGTGGGAATTCACCCCCTCCACTTT
clone size: -; D gene: TRBD1; V gene: TRBV5-4; J gene: TRBJ2-7; CDR3 protein: CASSTGQGNNEQYF; CDR3 DNA: TGTGCCAGCAGCACCGGACAGGGGAACAACGAGCAGTACTTC
clone size: -; D gene: -; V gene: TRBV21-1; J gene: TRBJ1-1; CDR3 protein: CASSKARGPHPVEAFF; CDR3 DNA: TGTGCCAGCAGCAAAGCTCGGGGGCCTCATCCGGTCGAAGCTTTCTTT
clone size: -; D gene: TRBD2; V gene: TRBV19; J gene: TRBJ2-1; CDR3 protein: CASRTKASGRAYYNEQFF; CDR3 DNA: TGTGCCAGTAGAACAAAGGCTAGCGGGAGGGCCTATTACAATGAGCAGTTCTTC
clone size: -; D gene: TRBD2; V gene: TRBV15; J gene: TRBJ2-2; CDR3 protein: CATSRDVGLAGAGELFF; CDR3 DNA: TGTGCCACCAGCAGAGATGTTGGGCTAGCGGGGGCCGGGGAGCTGTTTTTT
clone size: -; D gene: TRBD1; V gene: TRBV5-1; J gene: TRBJ2-3; CDR3 protein: CASSRDRGSDTQYF; CDR3 DNA: TGCGCCAGCAGCCGGGACAGGGGTTCAGATACGCAGTATTTT
clone size: -; D gene: TRBD2; V gene: TRBV10-3; J gene: TRBJ2-7; CDR3 protein: CAISESGGRTVGVYEQYF; CDR3 DNA: TGTGCCATCAGTGAGTCTGGCGGGAGGACCGTGGGGGTGTACGAGCAGTACTTC
clone size: -; D gene: -; V gene: TRBV5-6; J gene: TRBJ1-1; CDR3 protein: CASSLSYTDEAFF; CDR3 DNA: TGTGCCAGCAGCTTGAGCTATACCGATGAAGCTTTCTTT
clone size: -; D gene: -; V gene: TRBV27; J gene: TRBJ2-7; CDR3 protein: CASSPHDRYEQYF; CDR3 DNA: TGTGCCAGCAGTCCCCACGACCGCTACGAGCAGTACTTC
clone size: -; D gene: TRBD1; V gene: TRBV25-1; J gene: TRBJ1-5; CDR3 protein: CASTPGQVYSNQPQHF; CDR3 DNA: TGTGCCAGCACGCCAGGACAGGTCTATAGCAATCAGCCCCAGCATTTT
clone size: -; D gene: -; V gene: TRBV2; J gene: TRBJ2-7; CDR3 protein: CASISGAGYEQYF; CDR3 DNA: TGTGCCAGCATTTCAGGGGCCGGGTACGAGCAGTACTTC
clone size: few; D gene: -; V gene: TRBV2; J gene: TRBJ1-5; CDR3 protein: CASHLGMGRNNQPQHF; CDR3 DNA: TGTGCCAGCCACCTTGGTATGGGCAGGAACAATCAGCCCCAGCATTTT
clone size: -; D gene: -; V gene: TRBV6-5; J gene: TRBJ2-7; CDR3 protein: CASSPGIAYEQYF; CDR3 DNA: TGTGCCAGCAGCCCCGGGATAGCGTACGAGCAGTACTTC
clone size: -; D gene: -; V gene: TRBV24-1; J gene: TRBJ2-1; CDR3 protein: CATSESGTTYNEQFF; CDR3 DNA: TGTGCCACCAGTGAATCCGGGACAACTTACAATGAGCAGTTCTTC
clone size: medium-sized; D gene: -; V gene: TRBV29-1; J gene: TRBJ1-2; CDR3 protein: CSVVRDSTDGYTF; CDR3 DNA: TGCAGCGTTGTACGGGACTCCACGGATGGCTACACCTTC
clone size: -; D gene: -; V gene: TRBV28; J gene: TRBJ1-6; CDR3 protein: CASSLMGGSVSPLHF; CDR3 DNA: TGTGCCAGCAGTTTAATGGGTGGAAGTGTTTCACCCCTCCACTTT
clone size: once; D gene: -; V gene: TRBV11-2; J gene: TRBJ1-4; CDR3 protein: CASSQTGWINEKLFF; CDR3 DNA: TGTGCCAGCAGCCAGACAGGATGGATTAATGAAAAACTGTTTTTT
clone size: once; D gene: -; V gene: TRBV6-1; J gene: TRBJ2-5; CDR3 protein: CASSANLGTPQETQYF; CDR3 DNA: TGTGCCAGCAGTGCTAACCTCGGGACTCCGCAAGAGACCCAGTACTTC
clone size: -; D gene: TRBD2; V gene: TRBV2; J gene: TRBJ2-7; CDR3 protein: CASMLAGGIGEQYF; CDR3 DNA: TGTGCCAGCATGCTAGCGGGAGGAATTGGCGAGCAGTACTTC
clone size: -; D gene: -; V gene: TRBV20-1; J gene: TRBJ2-1; CDR3 protein: CSASPVTKSNEQFF; CDR3 DNA: TGCAGTGCTAGTCCGGTTACGAAGAGCAATGAGCAGTTCTTC
clone size: -; D gene: -; V gene: TRBV9; J gene: TRBJ2-7; CDR3 protein: CASSVDQVSPPGF; CDR3 DNA: TGTGCCAGCAGCGTAGATCAGGTGTCCCCGCCAGGATTC
clone size: -; D gene: -; V gene: TRBV5-4; J gene: TRBJ2-4; CDR3 protein: CASSLVAGERNIQYF; CDR3 DNA: TGTGCCAGCAGCTTGGTGGCAGGGGAGAGGAACATTCAGTACTTC
clone size: -; D gene: -; V gene: TRBV12-3/TRBV12-4; J gene: TRBJ1-2; CDR3 protein: CASTRQDYYGYTF; CDR3 DNA: TGTGCCAGCACCCGACAGGACTACTATGGCTACACCTTC
clone size: -; D gene: -; V gene: TRBV11-1; J gene: TRBJ1-1; CDR3 protein: CASSGSRVNTEAFF; CDR3 DNA: TGTGCCAGCAGCGGTTCCCGGGTGAACACTGAAGCTTTCTTT
clone size: -; D gene: -; V gene: TRBV21-1; J gene: TRBJ2-7; CDR3 protein: CASSVRASYEQYF; CDR3 DNA: TGTGCCAGCAGCGTACGGGCCTCCTACGAGCAGTACTTC
clone size: -; D gene: -; V gene: TRBV20-1; J gene: TRBJ1-5; CDR3 protein: CSAGAQPQHF; CDR3 DNA: TGCAGTGCGGGGGCTCAGCCCCAGCATTTT
clone size: -; D gene: -; V gene: TRBV30; J gene: TRBJ1-2; CDR3 protein: CAWSATGFSGYTF; CDR3 DNA: TGTGCCTGGAGTGCCACAGGGTTCTCTGGCTACACCTTC
clone size: -; D gene: TRBD1; V gene: TRBV19; J gene: TRBJ1-5; CDR3 protein: CASSDTGGSNQPQHF; CDR3 DNA: TGTGCCAGTAGTGATACAGGGGGTAGCAATCAGCCCCAGCATTTT
clone size: -; D gene: TRBD2; V gene: TRBV12-3/TRBV12-4; J gene: TRBJ2-5; CDR3 protein: CASRLAGVETQYF; CDR3 DNA: TGTGCCAGCAGGCTAGCGGGAGTGGAGACCCAGTACTTC
clone size: -; D gene: -; V gene: TRBV5-1; J gene: TRBJ1-4; CDR3 protein: CASSLLGGSTNEKLFF; CDR3 DNA: TGCGCCAGCAGCTTACTAGGGGGTTCCACTAATGAAAAACTGTTTTTT
clone size: -; D gene: TRBD1; V gene: TRBV5-1; J gene: TRBJ2-2; CDR3 protein: CASSLSAQGNGELFF; CDR3 DNA: TGCGCCAGCAGCTTATCGGCACAGGGGAACGGGGAGCTGTTTTTT
clone size: -; D gene: TRBD1; V gene: TRBV19; J gene: TRBJ1-2; CDR3 protein: CASSVDGQGRNYGYTF; CDR3 DNA: TGTGCCAGTAGTGTAGACGGACAGGGGAGGAACTATGGCTACACCTTC
clone size: -; D gene: -; V gene: TRBV30; J gene: TRBJ1-3; CDR3 protein: CAWSFLSGISGNTIYF; CDR3 DNA: TGTGCCTGGAGTTTCCTGAGTGGGATCTCTGGAAACACCATATATTTT
clone size: -; D gene: -; V gene: TRBV28; J gene: TRBJ1-4; CDR3 protein: CASSFVVQGRTNEKLFF; CDR3 DNA: TGTGCCAGCAGTTTCGTAGTTCAGGGTCGGACTAATGAAAAACTGTTTTTT
clone size: -; D gene: -; V gene: TRBV28; J gene: TRBJ1-2; CDR3 protein: CASSSYSVGGITYGYTF; CDR3 DNA: TGTGCCAGCAGTTCTTACTCGGTGGGGGGAATAACCTATGGCTACACCTTC
clone size: once; D gene: -; V gene: TRBV5-5; J gene: TRBJ1-4; CDR3 protein: CASSSPLRATNEKLFF; CDR3 DNA: TGTGCCAGCAGCTCTCCTCTTCGTGCAACTAATGAAAAACTGTTTTTT
clone size: -; D gene: -; V gene: TRBV5-4; J gene: TRBJ2-1; CDR3 protein: CASRFRLDSYNEQFF; CDR3 DNA: TGTGCCAGCAGATTTCGACTCGACTCCTACAATGAGCAGTTCTTC
clone size: -; D gene: -; V gene: TRBV5-1; J gene: TRBJ2-3; CDR3 protein: CASSLDYRTDTQYF; CDR3 DNA: TGCGCCAGCAGCTTGGATTACAGGACTGATACGCAGTATTTT
clone size: -; D gene: -; V gene: TRBV9; J gene: TRBJ2-7; CDR3 protein: CASGSGTYSYEQYF; CDR3 DNA: TGTGCCAGCGGTTCCGGGACTTACTCCTACGAGCAGTACTTC
clone size: -; D gene: TRBD2; V gene: TRBV14; J gene: TRBJ2-2; CDR3 protein: CASTLPGLAVNTGELFF; CDR3 DNA: TGTGCCAGCACCCTTCCGGGACTAGCGGTTAACACCGGGGAGCTGTTTTTT
clone size: -; D gene: -; V gene: TRBV30; J gene: TRBJ1-6; CDR3 protein: CAWSVGVGSPLHF; CDR3 DNA: TGTGCCTGGAGTGTTGGAGTGGGTTCACCCCTCCACTTT
clone size: -; D gene: TRBD2; V gene: TRBV3-1/TRBV3-2; J gene: TRBJ2-1; CDR3 protein: CASSHQREVNEQFF; CDR3 DNA: TGTGCCAGCAGCCACCAACGGGAGGTAAATGAGCAGTTCTTC
clone size: -; D gene: TRBD2; V gene: TRBV30; J gene: TRBJ2-7; CDR3 protein: CAWSALGGGIGSYEQYF; CDR3 DNA: TGTGCCTGGAGTGCCCTCGGGGGGGGCATAGGTTCCTACGAGCAGTACTTC
clone size: -; D gene: TRBD1; V gene: TRBV5-1; J gene: TRBJ1-3; CDR3 protein: CASSSRGLQGETGNTIYF; CDR3 DNA: TGCGCCAGCAGCTCCCGGGGGTTGCAGGGGGAGACTGGAAACACCATATATTTT
clone size: once; D gene: TRBD1; V gene: TRBV29-1; J gene: TRBJ2-3; CDR3 protein: CSVVGTARSDTQYF; CDR3 DNA: TGCAGCGTCGTGGGGACAGCCCGTTCAGATACGCAGTATTTT
clone size: -; D gene: -; V gene: TRBV29-1; J gene: TRBJ2-7; CDR3 protein: CSVGGIFSYEQYF; CDR3 DNA: TGCAGCGTTGGTGGAATATTCTCCTACGAGCAGTACTTC
clone size: once; D gene: -; V gene: TRBV9; J gene: TRBJ1-4; CDR3 protein: CASNRDPSIEKLFF; CDR3 DNA: TGTGCCAGCAACCGGGACCCTTCTATCGAAAAACTGTTTTTT
clone size: -; D gene: TRBD2; V gene: TRBV5-1; J gene: TRBJ2-2; CDR3 protein: CASSPLAGGSTGELFF; CDR3 DNA: TGCGCCAGCAGCCCTCTAGCGGGAGGGAGTACCGGGGAGCTGTTTTTT
clone size: -; D gene: -; V gene: TRBV6-1; J gene: TRBJ1-5; CDR3 protein: CASSEASGYGNQPQHF; CDR3 DNA: TGTGCCAGCAGTGAAGCATCGGGGTATGGCAATCAGCCCCAGCATTTT